The present T cell receptor beta chain was sequenced within a study of shared clonotypes between healthy human individuals. General study points: When naive CD4 clonotypes were compared across a few donors, about 5% were shared.

In regard to this clone: Its antigen is unknown.

Sequencing used immunoSEQ multiplex PCR; TCRdb keeps in-frame clones, though not all of them. The sample includes 300,000 to 400,000 clones, about nine tenths of them seen just once. Sample: memory CD8+ T cells sorted from blood. The subset denotes: CD45RO+ cells pooled with CCR7-negative TemRA cells. The sequence was collected from a man younger than 35 in good health.

The CDR3 region is CASSFSATDTQYF. The DNA for the CDR3 is TGTGCCAGCAGTTTTAGCGCCACAGATACGCAGTATTTT. The chain joins TRBV27 to TRBJ2-3, with D possibly TRBD2 on 5 matching bases. The V gene lost 3 bases and the J gene lost 2 bases, with 6 bases spanning the gap. Germline CDR1 MNHEY, CDR2 SMNVEV (reference sequence). The CDR3 length is 13 residues.